One sample yielded the 10 T cell receptor beta chains listed below, sequenced in a study of cytomegalovirus exposure and HLA in healthy donors. The PCR employed 60 Vbeta primers together with 13 Jbeta primers. Clones were read by immunoSEQ multiplex PCR, and TCRdb kept only the in-frame ones, dropping some. The sample holds 140,000 to 150,000 clones, about a tenth seen once. Sequencing used PBMCs. The origin of the receptors is a male donor in good health and CMV-seronegative.

This clone came up a few times. The J gene is TRBJ2-1, the V gene TRBV7-2; D remains unclear. The V gene's germline CDR1 is SGHTA and CDR2 FQGNSA. Trimming shortened V by 10 bases and J by 3 bases, and 7 bases separated the two germline ends. The CDR3 has 11 amino acids. CDR3 sequence reads: CATLFYNEQFF. In DNA form, the CDR3 reads TGTGCCACGCTATTCTACAATGAGCAGTTCTTC.

In its sample, this clone was seen once. This rearrangement joins TRBV4-3 to TRBJ2-3; TRBD2 matches 8 bases. The trim removed 0 bases at V and 0 bases at J, leaving 11 bases unmatched. The CDR3 length is 19 residues. Germline V CDR1 and CDR2: LGHNA, YSLEER. The chain's CDR3 is CASSQDLIAGSASTDTQYF. The CDR3 nucleotides read TGCGCCAGCAGCCAAGATCTAATAGCGGGGTCGGCTAGCACAGATACGCAGTATTTT.

V usage is TRBV7-9 and J usage is TRBJ2-5; 9 bases fit TRBD1. Judging by the DNA end, TRBJ2-7 fits better; the J call may be wrong. Germline V gene lookup returns CDR1 SEHNR and CDR2 FQNEAQ (reference sequence). The CDR3 has 16 amino acids. The CDR3: CASSFKGRDRGYEQYF. DNA for the CDR3: TGTGCCAGCAGCTTCAAAGGCCGCGACAGGGGGTACGAGCAGTACTTC.

The rearrangement joins TRBV28 to TRBJ1-5; 8 nucleotides align to TRBD1. The CDR3 is made up of 15 amino acids. After removal of 5 bases from V and 6 bases from J, the junction contained 9 bases not matched to a gene. Germline CDR1 MDHEN, CDR2 SYDVKM. CDR3 loop: CASSPAGGDSQPQHF. The CDR3 DNA reads as TGTGCCAGCAGTCCCGCAGGGGGCGATAGTCAGCCCCAGCATTTT.

The genes are TRBV28 and TRBJ1-2, with D unresolved. The CDR3 sequence is 11 residues long. Trimming took off 4 bases at V and 4 bases at J, with 4 bases between the two ends. The germline V gene has CDR1 MDHEN and CDR2 SYDVKM. The DNA of the CDR3 is TGTGCCAGCAGTTCCGGCTATGGCTACACCTTC. Translated: CASSSGYGYTF.

V and J are TRBV5-1 and TRBJ2-7, with 9 bases matching TRBD2. Germline lookup yields CDR1 SGHRS and CDR2 YFSETQ. The CDR3 loop spans 16 amino acids. The V gene end was trimmed by 4 bases and the J gene end by 1 base; junction bases not matched to a gene: 9. CDR3 loop: CASSPAGTSISYEQYF. The CDR3, as DNA: TGCGCCAGCAGCCCCGCGGGGACTAGCATATCCTACGAGCAGTACTTC.

There are a few counts of this clone. The rearrangement links TRBV5-1 to TRBJ2-4; TRBD2 agrees at 9 bases. The ends lost 4 bases at V and 7 bases at J; junction bases unmatched: 6. The CDR3 is 14 residues long. CDR1 and CDR2 (germline): SGHRS, YFSETQ. The CDR3 loop reads CASSGATSGNIQYF. The CDR3 DNA is TGCGCCAGCAGCGGGGCTACTAGCGGGAACATTCAGTACTTC.

The rearrangement joins TRBV11-3 to TRBJ2-7; TRBD1 matches at 9 bases. V was clipped by 5 bases and J by 0 bases; unmatched bases: 5. The CDR3 extends over 15 amino acids. CDR1 is SGHNT and CDR2 is YENEEA in the germline V gene. The CDR3 loop reads CASSRGTGSSYEQYF. The CDR3 DNA reads as TGTGCCAGCAGCCGAGGGACAGGGAGCTCCTACGAGCAGTACTTC.

The chain's CDR3 is CASSFSGVENYGYTF. CDR3 DNA sequence: TGTGCCAGCAGCTTCTCAGGGGTAGAGAACTATGGCTACACCTTC. The chain joins TRBV11-2 to TRBJ1-2, with D tentatively TRBD1 (6 bases). V gave up 3 bases and J gave up 2 bases, with 13 bases separating them. CDR3 length equals 15 residues. The germline CDR1 and CDR2 sequences are SGHAT and FQNNGV.

The genes are TRBV9 and TRBJ2-7; D is uncertain. CDR3 size: 16 residues. Germline-derived CDR1 and CDR2 are SGDLS and YYNGEE. The germline V and J ends were trimmed by 0 bases and 0 bases, with 13 bases remaining between them. The CDR3 nucleotides read TGTGCCAGCAGCGTAGCTACCCAGGCGAGCTCCTACGAGCAGTACTTC. Its translation is CASSVATQASSYEQYF.